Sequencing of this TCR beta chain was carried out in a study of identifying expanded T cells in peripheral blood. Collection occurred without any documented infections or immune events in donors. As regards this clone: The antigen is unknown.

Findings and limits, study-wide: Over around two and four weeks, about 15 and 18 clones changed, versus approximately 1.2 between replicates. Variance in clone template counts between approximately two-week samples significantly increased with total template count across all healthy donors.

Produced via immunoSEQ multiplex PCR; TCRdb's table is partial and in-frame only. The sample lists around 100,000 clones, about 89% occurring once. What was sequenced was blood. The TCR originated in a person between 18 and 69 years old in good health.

CDR3 protein: CATTGGNSPLHF. As DNA, the CDR3 is TGTGCCACCACAGGGGGGAATTCACCCCTCCACTTT. J is TRBJ1-6 and V is TRBV28, with 8 positions matching TRBD1. Germline values: CDR1 MDHEN, CDR2 SYDVKM. J was trimmed by 7 bases and V by 10 bases; bases with no gene match: 3. The CDR3 is made up of 12 amino acids.